This passage covers 14 T cell receptor beta chains from one sample sequenced in a study of shared clonotypes between healthy human individuals. Clones were sequenced by immunoSEQ multiplex PCR, and TCRdb holds only the in-frame ones, with some missing. The repertoire holds 950,000 to 1,100,000 clones, with around 76% as singletons. The sample was memory CD4+ T cells sorted from blood. The subset was: CD45RA-negative fraction. The receptors come from a man between 18 and 29 years old in good health.

The gene calls are TRBV5-1 and TRBJ1-2; 7 bases agree with TRBD1. V trimming: 4 bases; J trimming: 0 bases; junction bases outside the gene matches: 6. The CDR3 has 15 amino acids. Germline lookup yields CDR1 SGHRS and CDR2 YFSETQ. The CDR3: CASSHNRGANYGYTF. The CDR3 region has the DNA TGCGCCAGCAGCCATAACAGGGGAGCTAACTATGGCTACACCTTC.

As to this clone: Being one base from a much bigger clone, this may be a read error. This chain links TRBV5-6 with TRBJ2-1, with 10 nucleotides matching TRBD2. The CDR3 is 17 amino acids. Germline trimming cut 9 bases from V and 7 bases from J; bases unmatched to any gene: 19. Germline V gene data show CDR1 as SGHDT and CDR2 as YYEEEE. As DNA, the CDR3 is TGTGCCAACATCGGAAGACTAGCGGGTTTAGGCACGAATGAGCAGTTCTTC. It translates to CANIGRLAGLGTNEQFF.

This chain links TRBV21-1 with TRBJ2-1; TRBD1 was called by the table and not checked on the DNA. TRBV21-1 is given as a pseudogene. The CDR3 extends over 16 amino acids. CDR3 residues: CASSRDRGYTYNEQFF. The CDR3 DNA reads TGTGCCAGCAGCAGGGACAGGGGGTACACCTACAATGAGCAGTTCTTC.

This rearrangement joins TRBV10-1 to TRBJ2-1; possible D gene TRBD2, 6 bases. This CDR3 has 17 residues. V was clipped by 3 bases and J by 3 bases, with 18 bases between them. Germline loops: CDR1 WNHNN, CDR2 SYGVQD (reference sequence). The CDR3 nucleotides read TGCGCCAGCAGTGAAGGACGAAGACTGGGGGGCTACAATGAGCAGTTCTTC. Residues: CASSEGRRLGGYNEQFF.

The chain uses TRBV10-1 and TRBJ2-1; tentatively, D is TRBD1 or TRBD2 (5 bases each). The germline gives CDR1 WNHNN, CDR2 SYGVQD (reference sequence). The CDR3 loop spans 15 amino acids. V was pared by 6 bases and J by 8 bases, with 20 bases between. The CDR3 reads CASSRSTGPYDEQFF. The DNA for the CDR3 is TGCGCCAGCAGCCGGTCGACGGGACCTTACGATGAGCAGTTCTTC.

The chain joins TRBV15 to TRBJ2-4; 7 bases line up with TRBD1. The CDR3 runs to 19 residues. V gave up 5 bases and J gave up 0 bases; unmatched junction bases: 16. Germline loops: CDR1 LNHNV, CDR2 YYDKDF (reference sequence). The CDR3 sequence: CATSAYRDSATLAKNIQYF. As DNA, the CDR3 is TGTGCCACCAGCGCATATAGGGACAGCGCTACATTAGCCAAAAACATTCAGTACTTC.

This clone has a handful of counts. The same CDR3 is also encoded by other DNA sequences in this sample. This chain links TRBV5-1 with TRBJ1-1; no clear D gene. CDR1 and CDR2 from the germline V gene are SGHRS and YFSETQ. The V end lost 0 bases, the J end lost 0 bases, and 9 bases lay between the germline ends. The CDR3 is 15 amino acids. CDR3 protein: CASSLVGSLNTEAFF. CDR3 DNA: TGCGCCAGCAGCTTGGTCGGCTCCCTGAACACTGAAGCTTTCTTT.

The CDR3 DNA follows: TGTGCCAGCAGTTTACCGGATACGCAGTATTTT. This encodes CASSLPDTQYF. The chain uses TRBV28 and TRBJ2-3; no clear D gene. The V and J ends lost 2 bases and 6 bases respectively, with 3 bases between them. This CDR3 is 11 amino acids long. Per the germline V gene, CDR1 is MDHEN and CDR2 is SYDVKM.

Of note for this clone: The identical CDR3 is also encoded by other nucleotide sequences in the sample. J is TRBJ2-5 and V is TRBV2; 9 nucleotides match TRBD1. Germline CDR1 is SNHLY and CDR2 is FYNNEI. CDR3 length equals 13 residues. V was pared by 6 bases and J by 4 bases, with 3 bases of the junction left unmatched. The CDR3 DNA reads as TGTGCCAGCAGCGGACAGGGGAGAGAGACCCAGTACTTC. Protein sequence: CASSGQGRETQYF.

This chain connects TRBV12-5 to TRBJ2-1; possible D gene TRBD2, 6 bases. CDR1 and CDR2 from the germline V gene are LGHNT and FRNRAP. This CDR3 is 14 amino acids long. V was clipped by 2 bases and J by 6 bases, with 11 bases between them. The CDR3 coding sequence is TGTGCTAGTGGTTTGTCAGGGACTTCCAATGAGCAGTTCTTC. Translated, it gives CASGLSGTSNEQFF.

The rearrangement uses TRBV6-5 and TRBJ2-5, with no clear D. The DNA end lines up better with TRBJ2-7; the J call may be wrong. The CDR3 runs 13 residues. Per germline, CDR1 MNHEY and CDR2 SVGAGI. The CDR3 sequence: CASSYRFPYEQYF. The CDR3 DNA follows: TGTGCCAGCAGTTATCGATTTCCCTACGAGCAGTACTTC.

J is TRBJ2-4 and V is TRBV7-2; TRBD2 matches at 12 bases. Per germline, CDR1 SGHTA and CDR2 FQGNSA. The CDR3 consists of 14 residues. The junction had 4 bases not matched to a gene; V was cut back by 4 bases and J by 9 bases. CDR3 in amino acids: CASSSLAGGSIQYF. For the CDR3, the DNA is TGTGCCAGCAGCTCACTAGCGGGAGGAAGCATTCAGTACTTC.

This clone has more than one count but fewer than ten. The chain links TRBV21-1 to TRBJ2-7; no DNA check was done on the table's D call, TRBD2. TRBV21-1 is marked as a pseudogene. The CDR3 covers 19 residues. The CDR3 loop reads CASSPPYERREDRCYEQYF. In DNA form, the CDR3 reads TGTGCCAGCAGCCCCCCCTATGAACGCCGGGAAGACCGTTGCTACGAGCAGTACTTC.

This rearrangement joins TRBV6-1 to TRBJ2-7; 9 nucleotides align to TRBD2. Germline V gives CDR1 MNHNS, CDR2 SASEGT. Trimming cost V 4 bases and J 1 base; bases outside gene matches: 5. CDR3 length equals 15 residues. DNA for the CDR3: TGTGCCAGCAGTGTCTTAGCGGGAGAATCCTACGAGCAGTACTTC. It encodes CASSVLAGESYEQYF.